The 12 T cell receptor beta chains reported below all come from one sample, sequenced in a study of CD8 T cells in ankylosing spondylitis. Findings and limits, study-wide: Ankylosing spondylitis blood appeared to carry a characteristic TCR beta motif of roughly 8 highly homologous variants.

Their specific antigens are unknown. TCRdb independently ran MiXCR on the 5' RACE reads; one entry per CDR3 protein. Of more than 400,000 distinct CDR3 sequences in the sample, about 5.7% were seen once. The specimen was blood, either unsorted or a sorted T cell fraction (not recorded which). These receptors were collected from a male donor with ankylosing spondylitis.

This clonotype was found many times. The chain combines TRBV12-3 or TRBV12-4 with TRBJ1-2, with TRBD1 as a possible D gene (6 bases). CDR3 size: 14 residues. The V gene lost 3 bases and the J gene lost 6 bases, with 14 bases spanning the gap. The DNA of the CDR3 is TGTGCCAGCAGTTTGGTTCGGGGGGCGCATGGCTACACCTTC. This codes for CASSLVRGAHGYTF.

This clonotype was observed at least ten times. The chain links TRBV27 to TRBJ2-3; TRBD2 is a possible D gene (6 bases). Trimming took off 5 bases at V and 8 bases at J, with 14 bases between the two ends. CDR3 length: 13 residues. Germline V gene data show CDR1 as MNHEY and CDR2 as SMNVEV (reference sequence). CDR3: CASSMNRRGTQYF. In DNA, the CDR3 is TGTGCCAGCAGTATGAATCGGCGGGGTACGCAGTATTTT.

This clonotype was seen at least ten times. The chain recombines TRBV20-1 with TRBJ2-1; D may match TRBD1 or TRBD2 (5 bases each). This CDR3 contains 12 residues. Germline CDR1 DFQATT, CDR2 SNEGSKA (reference sequence). Between the trimmed V and J ends, which lost 4 bases and 6 bases, there was a span of 10 bases. In DNA, the CDR3 is TGCAGTGCTAAGGGACGGTTCAATGAGCAGTTCTTC. Translating it yields CSAKGRFNEQFF.

There are many counts of this clonotype. The chain joins TRBV20-1 to TRBJ2-7, with unresolved D. The V and J ends lost 0 bases and 3 bases respectively, with 9 bases between them. The CDR3 extends over 13 amino acids. Looked up from germline, CDR1 is DFQATT and CDR2 is SNEGSKA (reference sequence). The CDR3 reads CSARDALLYEQYF. CDR3 DNA: TGCAGTGCTAGAGATGCACTTCTCTACGAGCAGTACTTC.

This clonotype was observed at least ten times. The chain uses TRBV9 and TRBJ2-2, with D perhaps matching TRBD2 (5 bases). Trimming shortened V by 0 bases and J by 9 bases, and 15 bases separated the two germline ends. Germline values: CDR1 SGDLS, CDR2 YYNGEE. The CDR3 consists of 15 residues. In DNA form, the CDR3 reads TGTGCCAGCAGCGTAGATTGGGAGTTATTCCGGGAGCTGTTTTTT. It codes for CASSVDWELFRELFF.

This clonotype has more than one count but fewer than ten. The gene calls are TRBV4-1 and TRBJ2-1; D ambiguous. V was trimmed by 4 bases and J by 2 bases, leaving 15 bases between them. Germline V lookup: CDR1 MGHRA, CDR2 YSYEKL. The CDR3 is made up of 16 amino acids. The CDR3 here is CASSPSNFPPYNEQFF. The CDR3 nucleotides read TGCGCCAGCAGCCCCAGCAACTTCCCCCCCTACAATGAGCAGTTCTTC.

This clonotype was found many times. The CDR3 sequence: CASRQGAYEQYF. The CDR3, as DNA: TGTGCCAGCAGGCAGGGGGCCTACGAGCAGTACTTC. The V gene is TRBV6-1, the J gene TRBJ2-7, with 7 bases matching TRBD1. Looked up from germline, CDR1 is MNHNS and CDR2 is SASEGT. V gave up 6 bases and J gave up 2 bases; unmatched junction bases: 1. The CDR3 totals 12 residues.

This chain connects TRBV12-3 or TRBV12-4 to TRBJ1-3; D call uncertain. Trimming took 6 bases from V and 8 from J, leaving 17 bases between them. This CDR3 comprises 14 residues. This CDR3 reads CASSPSGRVYTIYF. CDR3 DNA sequence: TGTGCCAGCAGCCCCTCCGGTCGCGTATACACCATATATTTT.

This clonotype came up many times. This chain connects TRBV5-5 to TRBJ2-1; D is undetermined. The CDR3 is 14 amino acids. In germline, CDR1 is SGHKS, CDR2 YYEKEE (reference sequence). V dropped 0 bases and J dropped 1 base, with 5 bases sitting between them. The CDR3: CASSLGFSYNEQFF. The CDR3 DNA reads TGTGCCAGCAGCTTGGGGTTTTCCTACAATGAGCAGTTCTTC.

The chain combines TRBV2 with TRBJ2-7, with TRBD2 matching 8 bases. This CDR3 is built from 13 residues. J was trimmed by 6 bases and V by 6 bases; bases with no gene match: 7. Per germline, CDR1 SNHLY and CDR2 FYNNEI. The CDR3 DNA reads TGTGCCAGCAGCCCCGGGGGGGGGCTCGAGCAGTACTTC. Encoded protein: CASSPGGGLEQYF.

In its sample, this clonotype was seen many times. V and J are TRBV4-2 and TRBJ2-5; D gene ambiguous. CDR1 LGHNA and CDR2 YNFKEQ come from the germline V gene. Trimming cost V 2 bases and J 2 bases, with 3 bases left between them. The CDR3 spans 12 residues. CDR3 protein: CASSQQQETQYF. CDR3 DNA: TGTGCCAGCAGCCAACAACAAGAGACCCAGTACTTC.

The table lists this clonotype with many counts. V is TRBV20-1 and J is TRBJ2-1; 11 positions match TRBD2. In germline, CDR1 is DFQATT, CDR2 SNEGSKA (reference sequence). J lost 4 bases, V lost 6 bases, and 8 bases had no gene match. The CDR3 loop spans 15 amino acids. CDR3 loop: CSAGTSGGGYNEQFF. As DNA, the CDR3 is TGCAGTGCAGGGACTAGCGGTGGGGGATACAATGAGCAGTTCTTC.